The entry below describes one T cell receptor beta chain. Its specificity is unknown. The data belong to a study of T cell repertoires in cytomegalovirus infection. Study as a whole: It was the public TCR beta signatures that indicated both CMV infection and matching HLA type. Study-wide results and caveats: The ex vivo response showed dominance by HLA-C-restricted CMV-specific TCR beta clonotypes.

The CDR3 has 12 amino acids. Trimming left V 2 bases short and J 5 bases short, with 7 bases between. Germline CDR1 SGHAT, CDR2 FQNNGV. TCRdb reprocessed the reads via MiXCR and lists one record per CDR3 protein. The table has around 320,000 distinct CDR3 sequences, over 7.5% seen once. The source material was PBMCs. This sequence was found in a human donor in good health (CMV status not recorded). Some clones in this sample may be carry-over from other donors' samples. The chain carries TRBV11-2 and TRBJ2-7; the D gene is possibly TRBD1 (5 bases). This chain's CDR3 is CASSLTRDEQYF. The CDR3 region has the DNA TGTGCCAGCAGCTTAACCAGGGACGAGCAGTACTTC.